Below are 32 T cell receptor beta chains sequenced from a single sample in a study of blood T cell repertoires in COVID-19. The assay was immunoSEQ multiplex PCR, and TCRdb's table has in-frame clones only and misses some. The table includes some 50,000 clones, roughly 84% detected once. The sample was peripheral blood. The receptors were gathered from a man in his fifties or sixties with acute or convalescent COVID-19.

J is TRBJ2-1 and V is TRBV2, with a weak D call TRBD1 (6 bases). From germline, CDR1 is SNHLY and CDR2 FYNNEI. V lost 6 bases and J 0 bases, leaving 12 bases between the germline ends. The CDR3 contains 15 residues. The CDR3, as DNA: TGTGCCAGCAGGGAGACAGGCCTCTCCTACAATGAGCAGTTCTTC. It specifies CASRETGLSYNEQFF. Using reference TRBV2 and TRBJ2-1 for the parts outside the CDR3, the full variable domain is EPEVTQTPSHQVTQMGQEVILRCVPISNHLYFYWYRQILGQKVEFLVSFYNNEISEKSEIFDDQFSVERPDGSNFTLKIRSTKLEDSAMYFCASRETGLSYNEQFFGPGTRLTVL.

The rearrangement joins TRBV28 to TRBJ1-2; 8 positions match TRBD1. CDR3 length: 16 amino acids. Trimming cost V 5 bases and J 5 bases; bases outside gene matches: 13. Germline values: CDR1 MDHEN, CDR2 SYDVKM. CDR3 bases: TGTGCCAGCAGTCCACAGGCCGGGACAGGAGGTTATGGCTACACCTTC. Its protein is CASSPQAGTGGYGYTF.

V gene TRBV7-6 combines with J gene TRBJ1-1; TRBD1 might be the D (6 bases). The CDR3 totals 15 residues. The V end lost 3 bases, the J end lost 0 bases, and 11 bases lay between the germline ends. Germline V CDR1 and CDR2: SGHVS, FNYEAQ. The CDR3 DNA follows: TGTGCCAGCAGCTTGGACAGCTACATGAACACTGAAGCTTTCTTT. Translated, it gives CASSLDSYMNTEAFF.

This sequence joins TRBV2 and TRBJ2-5; a weak D match, TRBD1 (6 bases). Per the germline V gene, CDR1 is SNHLY and CDR2 is FYNNEI. The CDR3 is made up of 14 amino acids. Trimming took 7 bases from V and 5 from J, leaving 17 bases between them. CDR3 residues: CASNGPDRAETQYF. CDR3 sequence (DNA): TGTGCCAGCAACGGACCGGACAGAGCCGAGACCCAGTACTTC.

V usage is TRBV7-8 and J usage is TRBJ2-7; 7 bases fit TRBD2. V lost 5 bases and J lost 6; bases outside the gene matches: 10. The CDR3 is 14 amino acids. Germline CDR1 reads SGHVS; CDR2 reads FQNEAQ. CDR3 in DNA: TGTGCCAGCAGCCTCGACAGAGGGAGGGGCGAGCAGTACTTC. Its translation: CASSLDRGRGEQYF.

The V and J genes are TRBV18 and TRBJ1-2, with 7 bases that match TRBD1. V lost 6 bases to trimming and J lost 3 bases; unmatched junction nucleotides: 7. This CDR3 has 14 amino acids. Germline values: CDR1 KGHSH, CDR2 LQKENI. CDR3 in DNA: TGTGCCAGCTCGAAAGACAGGGACTACTATGGCTACACCTTC. Protein sequence: CASSKDRDYYGYTF.

This clone has only one observation. V gene TRBV18 combines with J gene TRBJ1-5; TRBD1 agrees at 9 bases. The CDR3 extends over 18 amino acids. The junction had 10 bases not matched to a gene; V was cut back by 1 base and J by 3 bases. Germline V gene data show CDR1 as KGHSH and CDR2 as LQKENI. The CDR3 DNA reads as TGTGCCAGCTCACCACAAGGTCCGGGACAGGGCGCCAATCAGCCCCAGCATTTT. It translates to CASSPQGPGQGANQPQHF.

This clone has just a few counts. DNA for the CDR3: TGTGCCACCAGTGGCCGGGACAGGGTTGATGGCTACACCTTC. Translated, it gives CATSGRDRVDGYTF. The rearrangement uses TRBV24-1 and TRBJ1-2; 9 nucleotides align to TRBD1. The CDR3 has 14 amino acids. Germline assignment: CDR1 KGHDR and CDR2 SFDVKD. The ends lost 5 bases at V and 6 bases at J; junction bases unmatched: 6.

The chain combines TRBV25-1 with TRBJ2-2; no clear D. From germline, CDR1 is MGHDK and CDR2 SYGVNS. This CDR3 is built from 13 residues. Trimming pared 3 bases from V and 7 bases from J, leaving 9 bases between. DNA for the CDR3: TGTGCCAGCAGTGACCCCTACGGCGGGGAGCTGTTTTTT. It encodes CASSDPYGGELFF.

The V call is TRBV18, the J call TRBJ2-3; TRBD1 aligns across 10 bases. The CDR3 is made up of 15 amino acids. Trimming took 2 bases from V and 1 from J; bases not matched to a gene: 0. Germline V gives CDR1 KGHSH, CDR2 LQKENI. The CDR3 DNA reads TGTGCCAGCTCACCAGGGACAGGGGGCACAGATACGCAGTATTTT. Its protein is CASSPGTGGTDTQYF.

This clone was picked up one time. The chain employs TRBV6-5 and TRBJ2-2, with 7 bases aligning to TRBD2. Germline V gene sequence: CDR1 MNHEY, CDR2 SVGAGI. This CDR3 is built from 14 residues. The trim removed 6 bases at V and 7 bases at J, leaving 8 bases unmatched. For the CDR3, the DNA is TGTGCCAGCAGCCCAACTAGCGCGGGCGGGGAGCTGTTTTTT. This sequence encodes CASSPTSAGGELFF.

This clone was counted between two and nine times. V and J are TRBV6-1 and TRBJ1-4; no definite D call. CDR1 is MNHNS and CDR2 is SASEGT in the germline V gene. V lost 2 bases, J lost 8 bases, and 9 bases lay in between. The CDR3 loop spans 13 amino acids. The CDR3 is CASSEPGAEKLFF. The CDR3 DNA reads as TGTGCCAGCAGTGAACCGGGAGCCGAAAAACTGTTTTTT.

The J gene is TRBJ1-1, the V gene TRBV4-1; TRBD1 aligns across 9 bases. The CDR3 is 15 residues long. Germline lookup yields CDR1 MGHRA and CDR2 YSYEKL. The junction had 5 bases not matched to a gene; V was cut back by 1 base and J by 5 bases. The CDR3 coding sequence is TGCGCCAGCAGCCAAGCCTACAGGGGGCGAACTGAAGCTTTCTTT. Protein: CASSQAYRGRTEAFF.

The gene calls are TRBV6-1 and TRBJ2-7, with D perhaps matching TRBD1 (6 bases). Germline V CDR1 and CDR2: MNHNS, SASEGT. The CDR3 runs 15 residues. The ends were cut back, 0 bases at V and 3 bases at J, with 12 bases in the middle. The CDR3, as DNA: TGTGCCAGCAGTGAAGCAGGCCAGGGGAGCTACGAGCAGTACTTC. Its protein product is CASSEAGQGSYEQYF.

The J gene is TRBJ1-2, the V gene TRBV6-6; 7 nucleotides align to TRBD1. Germline trimming cut 2 bases from V and 7 bases from J; bases unmatched to any gene: 4. Germline V gene data show CDR1 as MNHNY and CDR2 as SVGAGI (reference sequence). The CDR3 is 13 residues long. The CDR3 sequence is CASSYTGDSGYTF. The CDR3 DNA reads TGTGCCAGCAGTTACACAGGGGATAGTGGCTACACCTTC.

V usage is TRBV5-1 and J usage is TRBJ2-7, with 13 bases fitting TRBD2. This CDR3 comprises 19 residues. The V and J ends lost 1 base and 3 bases, in that order; junction bases with no gene match: 13. Germline lookup yields CDR1 SGHRS and CDR2 YFSETQ. The chain's CDR3 is CASSLILGQGTSGDYEQYF. The CDR3 bases are TGCGCCAGCAGCTTGATTTTGGGACAGGGGACTAGCGGGGACTACGAGCAGTACTTC.

V and J are TRBV5-6 and TRBJ2-5; D gene unclear. Germline V gene lookup returns CDR1 SGHDT and CDR2 YYEEEE. The germline V and J ends were trimmed by 2 bases and 9 bases, with 17 bases remaining between them. The CDR3 runs to 14 residues. The CDR3 is CASSFGGRFLAQYF. The CDR3 region has the DNA TGTGCCAGCAGCTTTGGCGGTCGGTTTCTGGCCCAGTACTTC.

The chain is built from TRBV18 and TRBJ1-3, with 7 bases identical to TRBD1. The CDR3 is 14 amino acids. Germline CDR1 and CDR2: KGHSH and LQKENI. Losses at the gene ends were 7 bases for V and 4 bases for J; bases not matched to a gene: 7. The CDR3 DNA follows: TGTGCCAGCTGGGGACAGAGGTCCGGAAACACCATATATTTT. It yields the protein CASWGQRSGNTIYF.

The J gene is TRBJ2-6, the V gene TRBV7-9, with 8 bases lining up with TRBD1. This CDR3 region has 17 residues. Germline CDR1 is SEHNR and CDR2 is FQNEAQ (reference sequence). V shed 4 bases, J shed 0 bases, and the junction held 5 bases outside the gene matches. CDR3 bases: TGTGCCAGCAGCTACCAGGGGGCTTTCTCTGGGGCCAACGTCCTGACTTTC. Encoded protein: CASSYQGAFSGANVLTF.

This clone has just a few counts. The chain uses TRBV7-8 and TRBJ1-2; 8 nucleotides line up with TRBD1. V gave up 5 bases and J gave up 5 bases; unmatched junction bases: 10. Germline assignment: CDR1 SGHVS and CDR2 FQNEAQ. This CDR3 has 15 amino acids. CDR3 DNA sequence: TGTGCCAGCAGCCCCACTGGACAGGGAGTATATGGCTACACCTTC. It is translated as CASSPTGQGVYGYTF.

This chain connects TRBV27 to TRBJ1-1; 8 nucleotides line up with TRBD1. The CDR3 is 15 amino acids. V lost 6 bases, J lost 3 bases, and 9 bases stayed unmatched. The V gene's germline CDR1 is MNHEY and CDR2 SMNVEV (reference sequence). The CDR3, as DNA: TGTGCCAGCAGCCATCTCCAGGGGGCGGACACTGAAGCTTTCTTT. Its protein product is CASSHLQGADTEAFF.

This clone was seen a single time. The chain uses TRBV4-1 and TRBJ2-3; D gene uncertain. CDR1 is MGHRA and CDR2 is YSYEKL in the germline V gene. This CDR3 has 13 amino acids. Trimming took off 0 bases at V and 7 bases at J, with 8 bases between the two ends. The CDR3: CASSQESGNTQYF. The CDR3 bases are TGCGCCAGCAGCCAAGAATCAGGCAATACGCAGTATTTT.

CDR3 in amino acids: CASTRGNQPQHF. CDR3 nucleotides: TGTGCCAGCACCCGTGGCAATCAGCCCCAGCATTTT. V and J are TRBV5-6 and TRBJ1-5; D not resolved. V was trimmed by 6 bases and J by 2 bases, leaving 6 bases between them. Germline V gives CDR1 SGHDT, CDR2 YYEEEE. There are 12 residues in the CDR3.

The genes are TRBV7-3 and TRBJ2-1; D remains ambiguous. The CDR3 length is 17 residues. The ends were cut back, 1 base at V and 3 bases at J, with 16 bases in the middle. Germline CDR1 SGHTA, CDR2 FQGTGA. The DNA for the CDR3 is TGTGCCAGCAGCTTAAAGTTCGACAAACGTAGCTACAATGAGCAGTTCTTC. This translates into CASSLKFDKRSYNEQFF.

The V and J genes are TRBV7-9 and TRBJ1-5, with D uncertain. V was trimmed by 0 bases and J by 5 bases, leaving 5 bases between them. The CDR3 is 13 residues long. Germline V gene sequence: CDR1 SEHNR, CDR2 FQNEAQ (reference sequence). DNA of the CDR3: TGTGCCAGCAGCTTAGCCCCTTATCAGCCCCAGCATTTT. Protein product: CASSLAPYQPQHF.

The V gene is TRBV6-6, the J gene TRBJ1-1, with TRBD1 as a possible D gene (6 bases). Germline V lookup: CDR1 MNHNY, CDR2 SVGAGI (reference sequence). This CDR3 is built from 15 residues. V was trimmed by 6 bases and J by 1 base, leaving 15 bases between them. In DNA form, the CDR3 reads TGTGCCAGCAGCCCCTCTGCAGGGGAGAACACTGAAGCTTTCTTT. Translated: CASSPSAGENTEAFF.

The genes are TRBV28 and TRBJ2-5; 10 bases fit TRBD1. The V gene end was trimmed by 10 bases and the J gene end by 5 bases; junction bases not matched to a gene: 13. CDR3 length: 15 amino acids. Germline CDR1 MDHEN, CDR2 SYDVKM. CDR3 nucleotides: TGTGCCACCGGGACAGGGGAGATCCTTTTTGAGACCCAGTACTTC. Protein: CATGTGEILFETQYF.

The V gene is TRBV11-3, the J gene TRBJ1-3, with D maybe TRBD1 (5 bases). Trimming removed 5 bases from V and 4 bases from J, with 15 bases in between. The germline gives CDR1 SGHNT, CDR2 YENEEA. The CDR3 consists of 15 residues. The CDR3 DNA reads TGTGCCAGCAGCAAAGGGGAAGACGGAGGAAACACCATATATTTT. This codes for CASSKGEDGGNTIYF.

The rearrangement uses TRBV2 and TRBJ2-7; a possible D gene is TRBD2 (6 bases). This CDR3 region has 14 residues. Germline values: CDR1 SNHLY, CDR2 FYNNEI. The V gene lost 6 bases and the J gene lost 2 bases, with 14 bases spanning the gap. The CDR3 sequence is CASRSGTGPYEQYF. Written as DNA, the CDR3 is TGTGCCAGCAGATCCGGGACTGGCCCCTACGAGCAGTACTTC.

The chain recombines TRBV19 with TRBJ1-5; possibly TRBD1 for D (6 bases). The germline V and J ends were trimmed by 7 bases and 2 bases, with 9 bases remaining between them. The CDR3 consists of 13 residues. CDR1 is LNHDA and CDR2 is SQIVND in the germline V gene (reference sequence). The CDR3 region has the DNA TGTGCCAGTAATGCAGGGGGCAATCAGCCCCAGCATTTT. Translated: CASNAGGNQPQHF.

The CDR3 nucleotides are TGTGCCAGCAGAGGATTCCGGGACAGGGGGCAGCCCCAGCATTTT. This gives the protein CASRGFRDRGQPQHF. The rearrangement joins TRBV2 to TRBJ1-5; 11 bases map to TRBD1. In germline, CDR1 is SNHLY, CDR2 FYNNEI. V lost 6 bases and J lost 7; bases outside the gene matches: 8. CDR3 length equals 15 residues.

This clone has just one count. The rearrangement links TRBV29-1 to TRBJ2-7; the match to TRBD1 covers 7 bases. This CDR3 spans 12 amino acids. The germline gives CDR1 SQVTM, CDR2 ANQGSEA. Trimming cost V 6 bases and J 5 bases; bases outside gene matches: 7. This chain's CDR3 is CSVSPTGNEQYF. The DNA of the CDR3 is TGCAGCGTATCCCCGACAGGGAACGAGCAGTACTTC.